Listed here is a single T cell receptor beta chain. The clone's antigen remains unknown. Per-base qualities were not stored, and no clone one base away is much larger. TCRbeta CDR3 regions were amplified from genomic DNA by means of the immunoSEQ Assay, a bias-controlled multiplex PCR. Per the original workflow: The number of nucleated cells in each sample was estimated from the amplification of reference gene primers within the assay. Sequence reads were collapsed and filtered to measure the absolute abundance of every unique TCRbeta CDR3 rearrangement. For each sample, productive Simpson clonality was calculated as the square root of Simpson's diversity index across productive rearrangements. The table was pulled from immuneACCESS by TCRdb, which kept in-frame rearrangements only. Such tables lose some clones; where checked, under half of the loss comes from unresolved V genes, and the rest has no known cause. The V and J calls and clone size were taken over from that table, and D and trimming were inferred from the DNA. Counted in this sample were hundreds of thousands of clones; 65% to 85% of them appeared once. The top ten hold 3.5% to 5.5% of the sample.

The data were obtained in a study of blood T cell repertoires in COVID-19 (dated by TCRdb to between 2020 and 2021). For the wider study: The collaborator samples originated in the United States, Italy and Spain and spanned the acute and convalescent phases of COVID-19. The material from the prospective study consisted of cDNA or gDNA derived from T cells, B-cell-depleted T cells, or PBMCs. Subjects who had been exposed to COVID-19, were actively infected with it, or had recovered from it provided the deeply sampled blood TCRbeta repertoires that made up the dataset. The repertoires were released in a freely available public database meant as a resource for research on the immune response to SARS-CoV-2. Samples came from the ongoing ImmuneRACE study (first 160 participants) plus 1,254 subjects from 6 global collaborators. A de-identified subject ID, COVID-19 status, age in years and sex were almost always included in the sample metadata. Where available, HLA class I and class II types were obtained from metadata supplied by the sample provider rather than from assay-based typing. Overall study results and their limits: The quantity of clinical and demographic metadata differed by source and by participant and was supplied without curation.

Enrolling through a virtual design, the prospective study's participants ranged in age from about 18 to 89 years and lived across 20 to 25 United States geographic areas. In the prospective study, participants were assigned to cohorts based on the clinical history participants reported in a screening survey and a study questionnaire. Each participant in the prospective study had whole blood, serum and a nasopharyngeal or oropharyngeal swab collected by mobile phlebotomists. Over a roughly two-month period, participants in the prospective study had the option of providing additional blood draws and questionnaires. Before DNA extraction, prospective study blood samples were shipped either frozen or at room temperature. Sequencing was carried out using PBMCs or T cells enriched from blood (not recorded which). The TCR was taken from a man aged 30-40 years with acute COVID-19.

In nucleotide form, the sequence is TGTGCCTGGAATAGACTCAGGGATTATGAGCAGTTCTTC. It encodes CAWNRLRDYEQFF. The V gene is TRBV30 and the J gene is TRBJ2-1, and the D gene may be TRBD1, 5 bases matching. Cut back by 4 bases and 8 bases, the V and J ends lie 15 bases apart. Looking up the germline V gene (reference sequence) yields CDR1 GTSNPN and CDR2 SVGIG. Including cysteine and phenylalanine, the CDR3 has 13 amino acids. The DNA shown is the 39-base CDR3, in frame from base 1.